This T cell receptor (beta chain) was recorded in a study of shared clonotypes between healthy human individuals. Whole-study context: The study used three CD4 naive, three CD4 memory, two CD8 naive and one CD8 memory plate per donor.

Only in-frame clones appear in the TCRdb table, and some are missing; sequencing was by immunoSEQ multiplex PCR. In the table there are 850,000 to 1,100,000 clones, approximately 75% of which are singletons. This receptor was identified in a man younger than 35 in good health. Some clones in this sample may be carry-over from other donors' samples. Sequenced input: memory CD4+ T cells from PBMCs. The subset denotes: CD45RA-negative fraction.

CDR3 amino acids: CASSLGLAGWYEQFF. The CDR3 DNA reads TGCGCCAGCAGCTTGGGGCTAGCGGGATGGTATGAGCAGTTCTTC. The rearrangement links TRBV5-1 to TRBJ2-1; TRBD2 matches 9 bases. The CDR3 is made up of 15 amino acids. The germline V gene has CDR1 SGHRS and CDR2 YFSETQ. With 0 bases clipped from V and 8 bases from J, the junction kept 6 bases outside the gene matches. Drawing the rest from reference TRBV5-1 and TRBJ2-1, the complete variable domain is KAGVTQTPRYLIKTRGQQVTLSCSPISGHRSVSWYQQTPGQGLQFLFEYFSETQRNKGNFPGRFSGRQFSNSRSEMNVSTLELGDSALYLCASSLGLAGWYEQFFGPGTRLTVL.